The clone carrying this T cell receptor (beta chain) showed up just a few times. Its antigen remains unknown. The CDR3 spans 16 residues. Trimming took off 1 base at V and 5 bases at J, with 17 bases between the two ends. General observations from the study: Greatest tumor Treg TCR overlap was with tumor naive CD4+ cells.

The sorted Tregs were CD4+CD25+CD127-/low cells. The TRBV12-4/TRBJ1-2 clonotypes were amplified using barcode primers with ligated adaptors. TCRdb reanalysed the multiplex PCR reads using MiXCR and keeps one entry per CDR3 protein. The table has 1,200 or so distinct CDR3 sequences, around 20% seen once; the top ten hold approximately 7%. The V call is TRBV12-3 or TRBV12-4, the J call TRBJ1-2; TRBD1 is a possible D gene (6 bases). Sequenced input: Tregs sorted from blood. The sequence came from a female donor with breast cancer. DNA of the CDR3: TGTGCCAGCAGTTTAGGGCTTGAGACAGGAGTTTATGGCTACACCTTC. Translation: CASSLGLETGVYGYTF.